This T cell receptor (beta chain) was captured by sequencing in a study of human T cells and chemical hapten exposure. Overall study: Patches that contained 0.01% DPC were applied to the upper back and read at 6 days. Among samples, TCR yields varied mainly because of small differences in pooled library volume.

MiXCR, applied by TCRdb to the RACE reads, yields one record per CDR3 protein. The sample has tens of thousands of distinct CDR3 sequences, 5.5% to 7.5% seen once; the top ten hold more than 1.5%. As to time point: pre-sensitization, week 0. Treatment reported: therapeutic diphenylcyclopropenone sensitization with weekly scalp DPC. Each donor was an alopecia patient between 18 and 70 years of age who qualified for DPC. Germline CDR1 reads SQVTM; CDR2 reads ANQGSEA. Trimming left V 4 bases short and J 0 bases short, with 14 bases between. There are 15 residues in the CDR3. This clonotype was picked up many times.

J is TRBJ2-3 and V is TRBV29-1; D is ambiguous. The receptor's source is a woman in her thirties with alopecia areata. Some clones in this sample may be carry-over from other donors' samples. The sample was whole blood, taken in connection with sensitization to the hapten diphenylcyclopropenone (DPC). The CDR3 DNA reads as TGCAGCGTTGGATACGGCTATTCTAGCACAGATACGCAGTATTTT. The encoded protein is CSVGYGYSSTDTQYF.